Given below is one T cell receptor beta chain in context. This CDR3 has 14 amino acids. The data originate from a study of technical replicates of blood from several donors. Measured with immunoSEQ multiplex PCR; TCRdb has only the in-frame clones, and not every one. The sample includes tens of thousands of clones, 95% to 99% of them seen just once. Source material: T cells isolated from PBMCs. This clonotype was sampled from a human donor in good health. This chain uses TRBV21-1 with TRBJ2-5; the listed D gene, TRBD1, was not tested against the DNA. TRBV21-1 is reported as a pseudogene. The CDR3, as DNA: TGTGCCAGCAGCATCCAGGGGAGAGAGGAGACCCAGTACTTC. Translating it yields CASSIQGREETQYF.